Sequencing of this TCR beta chain was carried out in a study of technical replicates of blood from several donors. Only in-frame clones appear in the TCRdb table, and some are missing; sequencing was by immunoSEQ multiplex PCR. This sample has 55,000 to 70,000 clones, with approximately 83% found just once. Germline CDR1 SGDLS, CDR2 YYNGEE. This CDR3 has 15 amino acids. V dropped 0 bases and J dropped 6 bases, with 12 bases sitting between them. Sequencing was carried out using PBMCs. The receptor was isolated from a human donor in good health. Some clones in this sample may be carry-over from other donors' samples. The rearrangement uses TRBV9 and TRBJ2-2; perhaps TRBD1 as D (5 bases). The CDR3 DNA follows: TGTGCCAGCAGCGTAGGAGGTCAGGGCGCCGGGGAGCTGTTTTTT. It is translated as CASSVGGQGAGELFF. The full variable domain, in which reference TRBV9 and TRBJ2-2 provide the parts outside the CDR3, is DSGVTQTPKHLITATGQRVTLRCSPRSGDLSVYWYQQSLDQGLQFLIQYYNGEERAKGNILERFSAQQFPDLHSELNLSSLELGDSALYFCASSVGGQGAGELFFGEGSRLTVL.